The present T cell receptor (beta chain) was sequenced within a study of a mutant IDH1 vaccine in newly diagnosed glioma. Details on this clone: Antigen unknown.

As to time point: week 35, safety follow-up. The vaccine gave 300 ug of a 20-mer mutant IDH1 peptide subcutaneously per dose. Profiling relied on immunoSEQ multiplex PCR, and the TCRdb table lists in-frame clones only, not all of them. Of 45,000 to 55,000 clones in the sample, 65% to 80% were seen once. J gave up 6 bases and V 6 bases, and 6 bases lay outside the gene matches. Germline V gives CDR1 MNHEY, CDR2 SVGAGI. This CDR3 is 13 amino acids long. The receptor's source is a man aged 35 to 55 with glioma. The source material was PBMCs, sampled from a glioma patient whose treatment included an IDH1 peptide vaccine. The chain is built from TRBV6-5 and TRBJ2-7, with 9 positions matching TRBD1. This chain's CDR3 is CASSAGTGTEQYF. The CDR3 DNA reads TGTGCCAGCAGCGCCGGGACAGGGACCGAGCAGTACTTC.